This T cell receptor beta chain comes out of a study of T cell repertoires in cytomegalovirus infection. About the study: Based on public TCR beta signatures, there were indications of CMV infection and of a matching HLA type.

Each CDR3 protein gets one entry after TCRdb re-called the reads with MiXCR. The sample comprises approximately 100,000 distinct CDR3 sequences, roughly two fifths of which are singletons, and less than 80% rests with the top ten. A note on this clonotype: Antigen specificity is unknown.

The CDR3 is 15 amino acids. Losses at the gene ends were 5 bases for V and 9 bases for J; bases not matched to a gene: 12. CDR1 is SGHNT, CDR2 YYREEE, per germline (reference sequence). Points from the study as a whole: Carriers of CMV and the relevant HLA type were discriminated by public TCR beta frequency.

The chain has TRBV5-4 and TRBJ2-1, with 9 bases lining up with TRBD1. The sequences come from CD8+ T cells from cultured PBMCs, collected from culture after CMV antigen stimulation. This receptor was obtained from a human donor in good health (CMV status not recorded). Some clones in this sample may be carry-over from other donors' samples. In DNA, the CDR3 is TGTGCCAGCAGGCGACCGGGACAGGGTAAATTTGAGCAGTTCTTC. This sequence encodes CASRRPGQGKFEQFF.